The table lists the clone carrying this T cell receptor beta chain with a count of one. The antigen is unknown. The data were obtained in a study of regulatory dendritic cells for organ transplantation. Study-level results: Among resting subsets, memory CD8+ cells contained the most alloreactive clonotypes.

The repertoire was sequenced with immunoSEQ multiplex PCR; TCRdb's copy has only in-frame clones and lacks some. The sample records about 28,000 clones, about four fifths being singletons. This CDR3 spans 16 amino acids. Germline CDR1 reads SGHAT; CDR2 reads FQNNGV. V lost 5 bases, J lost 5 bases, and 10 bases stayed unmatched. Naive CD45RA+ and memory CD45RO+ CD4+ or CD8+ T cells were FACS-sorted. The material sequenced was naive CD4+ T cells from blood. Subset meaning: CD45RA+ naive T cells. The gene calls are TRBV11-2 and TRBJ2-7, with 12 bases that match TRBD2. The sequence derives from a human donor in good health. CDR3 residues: CASSRRRTSGTDEQYF. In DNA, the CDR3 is TGTGCCAGCAGCCGAAGACGGACTAGCGGGACGGACGAGCAGTACTTC.